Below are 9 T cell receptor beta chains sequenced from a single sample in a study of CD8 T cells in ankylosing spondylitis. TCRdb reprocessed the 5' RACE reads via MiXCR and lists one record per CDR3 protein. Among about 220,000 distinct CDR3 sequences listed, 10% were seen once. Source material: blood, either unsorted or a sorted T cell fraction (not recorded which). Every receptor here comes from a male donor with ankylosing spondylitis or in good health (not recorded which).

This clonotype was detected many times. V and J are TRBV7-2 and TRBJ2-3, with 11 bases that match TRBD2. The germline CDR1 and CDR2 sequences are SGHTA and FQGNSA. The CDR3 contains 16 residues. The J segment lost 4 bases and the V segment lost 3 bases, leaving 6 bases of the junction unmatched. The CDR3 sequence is CASSFSGGAGADTQYF. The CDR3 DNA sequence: TGTGCCAGCAGCTTTAGCGGGGGGGCCGGGGCAGATACGCAGTATTTT.

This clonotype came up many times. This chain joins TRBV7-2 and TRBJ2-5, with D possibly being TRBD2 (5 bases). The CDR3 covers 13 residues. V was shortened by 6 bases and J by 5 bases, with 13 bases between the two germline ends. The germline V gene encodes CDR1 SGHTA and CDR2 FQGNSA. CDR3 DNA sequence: TGTGCCAGCAGAAAGGGCCCGGGGGAGACCCAGTACTTC. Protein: CASRKGPGETQYF.

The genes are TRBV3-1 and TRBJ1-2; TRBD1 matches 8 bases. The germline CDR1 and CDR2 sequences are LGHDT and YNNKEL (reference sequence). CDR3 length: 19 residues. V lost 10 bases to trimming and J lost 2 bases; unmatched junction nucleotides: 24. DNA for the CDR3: TGTGCCACCACCCACCCTTACGTCGGGAGACAGGGGCCCAACTATGGCTACACCTTC. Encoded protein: CATTHPYVGRQGPNYGYTF.

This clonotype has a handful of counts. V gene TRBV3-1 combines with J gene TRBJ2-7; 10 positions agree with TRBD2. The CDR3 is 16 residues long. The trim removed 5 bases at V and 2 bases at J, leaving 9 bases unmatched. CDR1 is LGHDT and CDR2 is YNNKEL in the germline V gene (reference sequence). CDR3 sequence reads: CASSSNSGGSAYEQYF. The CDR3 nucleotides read TGTGCCAGCAGCTCAAATAGCGGGGGGTCGGCCTACGAGCAGTACTTC.

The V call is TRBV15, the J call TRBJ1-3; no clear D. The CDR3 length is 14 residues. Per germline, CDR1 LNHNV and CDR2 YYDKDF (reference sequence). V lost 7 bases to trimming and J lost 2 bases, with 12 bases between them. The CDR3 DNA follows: TGTGCCACCAAGGTTCGGCCAGCTGGAAACACCATATATTTT. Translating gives CATKVRPAGNTIYF.

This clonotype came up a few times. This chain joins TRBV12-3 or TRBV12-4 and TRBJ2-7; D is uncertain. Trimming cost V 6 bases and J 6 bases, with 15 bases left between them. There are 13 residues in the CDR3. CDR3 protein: CASSWAPVGEQYF. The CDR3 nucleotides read TGTGCCAGCAGCTGGGCCCCGGTTGGCGAGCAGTACTTC.

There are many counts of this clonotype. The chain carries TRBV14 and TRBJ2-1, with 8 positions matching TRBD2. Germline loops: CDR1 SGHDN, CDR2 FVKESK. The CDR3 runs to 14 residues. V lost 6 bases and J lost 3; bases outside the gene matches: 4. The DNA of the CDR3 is TGTGCCAGCAGGGCGGGGGGTGTCTACAATGAGCAGTTCTTC. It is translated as CASRAGGVYNEQFF.

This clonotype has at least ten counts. The CDR3 bases are TGCGCCAGCAGCTTGGTGGCCAGCGGGGGAAACACCGGGGAGCTGTTTTTT. Translated, it gives CASSLVASGGNTGELFF. V gene TRBV5-1 combines with J gene TRBJ2-2; 8 bases align to TRBD2. Unmatched junction bases numbered 6, after V lost 0 bases and J lost 2 bases. Germline V gene data show CDR1 as SGHRS and CDR2 as YFSETQ. The CDR3 spans 17 residues.

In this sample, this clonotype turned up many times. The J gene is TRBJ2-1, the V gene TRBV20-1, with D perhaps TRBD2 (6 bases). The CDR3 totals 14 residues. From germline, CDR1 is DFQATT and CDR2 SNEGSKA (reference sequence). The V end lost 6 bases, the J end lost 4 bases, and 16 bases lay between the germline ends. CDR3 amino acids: CSAARDWKYNEQFF. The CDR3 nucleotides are TGCAGTGCGGCACGGGACTGGAAGTACAATGAGCAGTTCTTC.